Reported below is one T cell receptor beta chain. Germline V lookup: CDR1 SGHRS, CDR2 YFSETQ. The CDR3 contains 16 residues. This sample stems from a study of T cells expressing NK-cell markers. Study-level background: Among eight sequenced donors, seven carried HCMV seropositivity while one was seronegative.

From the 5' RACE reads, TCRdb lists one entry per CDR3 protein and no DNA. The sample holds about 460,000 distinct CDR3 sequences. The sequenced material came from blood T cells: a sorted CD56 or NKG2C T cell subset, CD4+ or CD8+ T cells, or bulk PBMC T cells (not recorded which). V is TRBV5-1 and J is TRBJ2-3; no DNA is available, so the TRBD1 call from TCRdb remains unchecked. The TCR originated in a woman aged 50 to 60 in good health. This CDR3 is CASSLYVGELGKTQYF.